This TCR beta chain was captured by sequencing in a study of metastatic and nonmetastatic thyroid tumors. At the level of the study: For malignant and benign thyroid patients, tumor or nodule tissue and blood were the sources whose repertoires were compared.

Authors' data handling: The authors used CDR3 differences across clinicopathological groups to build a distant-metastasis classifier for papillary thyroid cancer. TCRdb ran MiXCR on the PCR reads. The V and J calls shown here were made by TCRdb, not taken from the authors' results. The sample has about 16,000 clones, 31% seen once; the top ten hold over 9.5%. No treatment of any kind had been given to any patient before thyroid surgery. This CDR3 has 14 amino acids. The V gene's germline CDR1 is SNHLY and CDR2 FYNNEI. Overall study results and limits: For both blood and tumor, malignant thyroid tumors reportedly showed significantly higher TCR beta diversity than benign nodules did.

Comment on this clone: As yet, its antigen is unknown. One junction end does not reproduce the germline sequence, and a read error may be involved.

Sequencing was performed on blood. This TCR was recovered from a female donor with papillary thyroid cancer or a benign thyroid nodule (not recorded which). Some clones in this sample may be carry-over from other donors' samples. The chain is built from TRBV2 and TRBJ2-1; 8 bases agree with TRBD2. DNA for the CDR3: TGCGCCAGCATGGCTGGGCGGGGGGACAATGAGCAGTTATTC. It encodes CASMAGRGDNEQLF. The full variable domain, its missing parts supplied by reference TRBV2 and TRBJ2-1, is EPEVTQTPSHQVTQMGQEVILRCVPISNHLYFYWYRQILGQKVEFLVSFYNNEISEKSEIFDDQFSVERPDGSNFTLKIRSTKLEDSAMYFCASMAGRGDNEQLFGPGTRLTVL.